These 27 T cell receptor beta chains share one sample of origin, sequenced in a study of blood T cell repertoires in COVID-19. TCRdb's table, derived via immunoSEQ multiplex PCR, lists solely in-frame clones and lacks some. Of 450,000 to 500,000 clones listed, 70% to 90% were seen once; the top ten hold about 3%. Sequenced: peripheral blood. These receptors originate from a human donor in a cohort sampled during active COVID-19.

V and J are TRBV5-4 and TRBJ1-4, with TRBD1 as a possible D gene (6 bases). Germline-derived CDR1 and CDR2 are SGHNT and YYREEE (reference sequence). Trimming took off 0 bases at V and 4 bases at J, with 10 bases between the two ends. This CDR3 region has 15 residues. The CDR3 is CASSLEGVGNEKLFF. The CDR3 DNA reads as TGTGCCAGCAGCTTGGAGGGGGTGGGTAATGAAAAACTGTTTTTT.

V usage is TRBV20-1 and J usage is TRBJ2-1; 7 nucleotides align to TRBD2. Germline V gene data show CDR1 as DFQATT and CDR2 as SNEGSKA (reference sequence). V shed 3 bases, J shed 4 bases, and the junction held 6 bases outside the gene matches. This CDR3 comprises 14 residues. The CDR3 loop is CSASMTSMYNEQFF. The CDR3 DNA is TGCAGTGCTAGTATGACTAGCATGTACAATGAGCAGTTCTTC.

The chain couples TRBV20-1 to TRBJ2-7, with D possibly TRBD1 on 6 matching bases. The CDR3 consists of 11 residues. The germline V and J ends were trimmed by 5 bases and 4 bases, with 9 bases remaining between them. Germline CDR1 and CDR2: DFQATT and SNEGSKA (reference sequence). The CDR3 coding sequence is TGCAGTGCTTTTCAGGGGTACGAGCAGTACTTC. Translated, it gives CSAFQGYEQYF.

The gene calls are TRBV2 and TRBJ1-2; 9 bases line up with TRBD1. J lost 6 bases, V lost 7 bases, and 12 bases had no gene match. Looked up from germline, CDR1 is SNHLY and CDR2 is FYNNEI. The CDR3 loop spans 15 amino acids. In DNA form, the CDR3 reads TGTGCCAGCAACCCGGACAGGGGCGGGTGGAATGGCTACACCTTC. This gives the protein CASNPDRGGWNGYTF.

The rearrangement joins TRBV30 to TRBJ2-5; no clear D gene. CDR3 length equals 13 residues. Germline V CDR1 and CDR2: GTSNPN, SVGIG (reference sequence). Trimming took off 1 base at V and 7 bases at J, with 13 bases between the two ends. The DNA for the CDR3 is TGTGCCTGGAGTGCTGGCCCCTCGGGGACCCAGTACTTC. This translates into CAWSAGPSGTQYF.

The CDR3 region has the DNA TGTGCCAGCAGCTTAAGACAAGGAAACACCATATATTTT. It yields the protein CASSLRQGNTIYF. J is TRBJ1-3 and V is TRBV7-8; D not certain. CDR3 length equals 13 residues. V was cut by 2 bases and J by 4 bases, with 6 bases left in between. CDR1 is SGHVS and CDR2 is FQNEAQ in the germline V gene.

This clone has just a few counts. The chain has TRBV6-1 and TRBJ1-2, with D maybe TRBD1 (6 bases). The CDR3 covers 14 residues. CDR1 MNHNS and CDR2 SASEGT come from the germline V gene. Trimming left V 2 bases short and J 8 bases short, with 15 bases between. CDR3 sequence reads: CASSEYREPWGYTF. CDR3 DNA: TGTGCCAGCAGTGAATACAGGGAACCGTGGGGCTACACCTTC.

The rearrangement uses TRBV9 and TRBJ2-2; a possible D gene is TRBD2 (5 bases). This CDR3 comprises 16 residues. V dropped 4 bases and J dropped 2 bases, with 15 bases sitting between them. Germline V gene lookup returns CDR1 SGDLS and CDR2 YYNGEE. In nucleotides, the CDR3 is TGTGCCAGCAGCCTTATGGGAAGCGGAAACACCGGGGAGCTGTTTTTT. It encodes CASSLMGSGNTGELFF. Filled out from reference TRBV9 and TRBJ2-2, the complete variable domain reads DSGVTQTPKHLITATGQRVTLRCSPRSGDLSVYWYQQSLDQGLQFLIQYYNGEERAKGNILERFSAQQFPDLHSELNLSSLELGDSALYFCASSLMGSGNTGELFFGEGSRLTVL.

The chain uses TRBV2 and TRBJ1-1, with D possibly matching TRBD1 (6 bases). Germline CDR1 and CDR2: SNHLY and FYNNEI. Trimming pared 4 bases from V and 5 bases from J, leaving 11 bases between. The CDR3 sequence is 13 residues long. DNA for the CDR3: TGTGCCAGCAGTGCGGACAGAGAGACTGAAGCTTTCTTT. It codes for CASSADRETEAFF.

This clone was seen just once. The chain recombines TRBV7-3 with TRBJ2-6; TRBD2 agrees at 12 bases. This CDR3 is 18 amino acids long. Germline V gene lookup returns CDR1 SGHTA and CDR2 FQGTGA. With 1 base clipped from V and 1 base from J, the junction kept 2 bases outside the gene matches. CDR3: CASSLRTSGASGANVLTF. As DNA, the CDR3 is TGTGCCAGCAGCTTAAGGACTAGCGGGGCTTCTGGGGCCAACGTCCTGACTTTC.

This clone was seen a few times. J is TRBJ2-1 and V is TRBV4-3, with TRBD2 matching over 7 bases. The germline V gene encodes CDR1 LGHNA and CDR2 YSLEER. Unmatched junction bases numbered 7, after V lost 4 bases and J lost 4 bases. This CDR3 comprises 15 residues. CDR3 nucleotides: TGCGCCAGCAGCCGCGGTTGGACTAGTTACAATGAGCAGTTCTTC. Amino acid sequence: CASSRGWTSYNEQFF.

The chain is built from TRBV6-2 or TRBV6-3 and TRBJ2-7; TRBD2 matches at 7 bases. J was trimmed by 0 bases and V by 5 bases; bases with no gene match: 4. Germline V gene data show CDR1 as MNHEY and CDR2 as SVGEGT. This CDR3 has 14 amino acids. CDR3 residues: CASSPRTSSYEQYF. The CDR3 DNA follows: TGTGCCAGCAGTCCCCGGACTAGCTCCTACGAGCAGTACTTC.

V gene TRBV7-9 combines with J gene TRBJ2-3; D might be TRBD1 (6 bases). CDR3 length equals 17 residues. Per the germline V gene, CDR1 is SEHNR and CDR2 is FQNEAQ (reference sequence). Trimming left V 4 bases short and J 6 bases short, with 23 bases between. Here the CDR3 reads CASSSWGLKTAKDTQYF. CDR3 sequence (DNA): TGTGCCAGCAGCTCCTGGGGGCTAAAGACAGCTAAGGATACGCAGTATTTT.

About this clone itself: This same CDR3 is encoded by further DNA sequences in the sample. J is TRBJ1-1 and V is TRBV7-8; D is unresolved. The CDR3 covers 14 residues. Trimming stripped 4 bases from V and 2 bases from J, with 11 bases between. CDR1 SGHVS and CDR2 FQNEAQ come from the germline V gene. The CDR3 DNA is TGTGCCAGCAGCTCCCTCACAGCTAACACTGAAGCTTTCTTT. Amino acids: CASSSLTANTEAFF.

This clone was recorded only once. The gene calls are TRBV30 and TRBJ2-5, with a possible D match to TRBD2 (5 bases). In germline, CDR1 is GTSNPN, CDR2 SVGIG (reference sequence). The CDR3 is 12 amino acids. V was trimmed by 3 bases and J by 5 bases, leaving 10 bases between them. The CDR3 region is CAWSEGPETQYF. The CDR3 DNA is TGTGCCTGGAGCGAGGGCCCTGAGACCCAGTACTTC.

V usage is TRBV19 and J usage is TRBJ1-2; TRBD1 is a possible D gene (5 bases). V dropped 2 bases and J dropped 0 bases, with 7 bases sitting between them. Germline CDR1 is LNHDA and CDR2 is SQIVND (reference sequence). The length of the CDR3 is 14 residues. The CDR3 sequence is CASSITRANYGYTF. CDR3 DNA sequence: TGTGCCAGTAGTATAACCAGGGCTAACTATGGCTACACCTTC. Using reference TRBV19 and TRBJ1-2 for the parts outside the CDR3, the full variable domain is DGGITQSPKYLFRKEGQNVTLSCEQNLNHDAMYWYRQDPGQGLRLIYYSQIVNDFQKGDIAEGYSVSREKKESFPLTVTSAQKNPTAFYLCASSITRANYGYTFGSGTRLTVV.

The genes are TRBV5-6 and TRBJ1-2, with D maybe TRBD1 (5 bases). Germline CDR1 SGHDT, CDR2 YYEEEE. V lost 5 bases and J 5 bases, leaving 10 bases between the germline ends. This CDR3 is 12 amino acids long. The DNA of the CDR3 is TGTGCCAGCAGAGAAGGGGATTATGGCTACACCTTC. Encoded protein: CASREGDYGYTF. Looking up the rest from reference TRBV5-6 and TRBJ1-2 gives the full variable domain: DAGVTQSPTHLIKTRGQQVTLRCSPKSGHDTVSWYQQALGQGPQFIFQYYEEEERQRGNFPDRFSGHQFPNYSSELNVNALLLGDSALYLCASREGDYGYTFGSGTRLTVV.

The CDR3 coding sequence is TGTGCCAGCAGTTTTCACCGGGACACGGACAATGAGCAGTTCTTC. Translating it yields CASSFHRDTDNEQFF. The chain employs TRBV28 and TRBJ2-1; TRBD1 is a possible D gene (6 bases). V lost 3 bases and J lost 5, with 14 bases in between. This CDR3 spans 15 amino acids. CDR1 and CDR2 from the germline V gene are MDHEN and SYDVKM.

The rearrangement joins TRBV2 to TRBJ1-6, with D tentatively TRBD1 (5 bases). The CDR3 extends over 16 amino acids. V lost 3 bases and J lost 3, with 12 bases in between. CDR1 and CDR2 from the germline V gene are SNHLY and FYNNEI. Here the CDR3 DNA reads TGTGCCAGCAGTGACCCGACAGCAATCTATAATTCACCCCTCCACTTT. Its translation is CASSDPTAIYNSPLHF.

V usage is TRBV7-2 and J usage is TRBJ1-2; tentative D call: TRBD1 (6 bases). The V end was cut by 5 bases, the J end by 2 bases, with 15 bases between. This CDR3 spans 15 amino acids. Germline V gene lookup returns CDR1 SGHTA and CDR2 FQGNSA. The CDR3 protein is CASSLGSTGNYGYTF. In DNA, the CDR3 is TGTGCCAGCAGCCTAGGGAGCACAGGGAACTATGGCTACACCTTC.

The rearrangement uses TRBV3-1 (or the pseudogene TRBV3-2) and TRBJ2-3; 7 bases match TRBD2. V was clipped by 1 base and J by 5 bases; unmatched bases: 0. There are 13 residues in the CDR3. Germline V gene sequence: CDR1 LGHDT, CDR2 YNNKEL (reference sequence). CDR3 sequence (DNA): TGTGCCAGCAGCCAAGCTAGCGGAGATACGCAGTATTTT. Encoded protein: CASSQASGDTQYF.

In its sample, this clone was seen once. This rearrangement joins TRBV6-2 or TRBV6-3 to TRBJ2-7, with 10 bases that match TRBD1. With 5 bases clipped from V and 5 bases from J, the junction kept 9 bases outside the gene matches. The germline gives CDR1 MNHEY, CDR2 SVGEGT. The CDR3 is made up of 15 amino acids. The CDR3 sequence is CASSDGGTGVHEQYF. In DNA, the CDR3 is TGTGCCAGCAGTGACGGGGGGACAGGGGTCCACGAGCAGTACTTC.

The chain joins TRBV27 to TRBJ1-5, with TRBD1 identical over 9 bases. CDR3 size: 18 residues. Trimming removed 2 bases from V and 0 bases from J; junction bases left unmatched: 8. The germline V gene has CDR1 MNHEY and CDR2 SMNVEV (reference sequence). This CDR3 is CASSLTSGTGYSNQPQHF. The CDR3 DNA reads as TGTGCCAGCAGTTTAACTTCCGGGACAGGGTATAGCAATCAGCCCCAGCATTTT.

This clone was found once. The chain uses TRBV12-3 or TRBV12-4 and TRBJ1-2; D perhaps matches TRBD1 (5 bases). Trimming pared 6 bases from V and 4 bases from J, leaving 12 bases between. This CDR3 spans 13 amino acids. The CDR3 is CASRAGLSYGYTF. CDR3 coding DNA: TGTGCCAGCAGGGCGGGACTCAGCTATGGCTACACCTTC.

This clone was observed a handful of times. The genes are TRBV28 and TRBJ1-1, with D possibly being TRBD1 (6 bases). CDR1 and CDR2 from the germline V gene are MDHEN and SYDVKM. This CDR3 is built from 14 residues. V lost 3 bases and J lost 4, with 12 bases in between. CDR3 region: CASSLGQGTTEAFF. The CDR3 nucleotides read TGTGCCAGCAGTTTGGGTCAGGGGACCACTGAAGCTTTCTTT.

The chain has TRBV7-2 and TRBJ1-5; weak D call: TRBD1 (6 bases). Per germline, CDR1 SGHTA and CDR2 FQGNSA. With 5 bases removed from V and 7 bases from J, the gap between germline ends came to 15 bases. The CDR3 totals 14 residues. As DNA, the CDR3 is TGTGCCAGCAGCCTAACAGGGATAGGACAGCCCCAGCATTTT. Encoded protein: CASSLTGIGQPQHF.

J is TRBJ2-6 and V is TRBV28, with a tentative D call TRBD1 (6 bases). The CDR3 is 14 amino acids. The V end was cut by 10 bases, the J end by 4 bases, with 14 bases between. CDR1 and CDR2 (germline): MDHEN, SYDVKM. The CDR3 DNA reads as TGTGCCACGCAACAGGGACCAGGGGCCAACGTCCTGACTTTC. Amino acid sequence: CATQQGPGANVLTF.